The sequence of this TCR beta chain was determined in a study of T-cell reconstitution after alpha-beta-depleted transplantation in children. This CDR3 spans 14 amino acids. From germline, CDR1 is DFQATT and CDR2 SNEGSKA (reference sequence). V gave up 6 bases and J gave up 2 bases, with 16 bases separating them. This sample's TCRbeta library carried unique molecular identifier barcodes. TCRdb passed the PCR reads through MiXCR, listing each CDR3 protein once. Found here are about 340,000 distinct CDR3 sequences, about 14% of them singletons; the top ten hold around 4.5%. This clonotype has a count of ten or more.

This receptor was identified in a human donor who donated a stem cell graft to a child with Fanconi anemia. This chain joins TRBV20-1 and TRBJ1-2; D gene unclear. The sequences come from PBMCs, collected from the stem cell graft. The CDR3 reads CSATSPGWNYGYTF. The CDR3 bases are TGCAGTGCCACTTCCCCCGGGTGGAACTATGGCTACACCTTC.